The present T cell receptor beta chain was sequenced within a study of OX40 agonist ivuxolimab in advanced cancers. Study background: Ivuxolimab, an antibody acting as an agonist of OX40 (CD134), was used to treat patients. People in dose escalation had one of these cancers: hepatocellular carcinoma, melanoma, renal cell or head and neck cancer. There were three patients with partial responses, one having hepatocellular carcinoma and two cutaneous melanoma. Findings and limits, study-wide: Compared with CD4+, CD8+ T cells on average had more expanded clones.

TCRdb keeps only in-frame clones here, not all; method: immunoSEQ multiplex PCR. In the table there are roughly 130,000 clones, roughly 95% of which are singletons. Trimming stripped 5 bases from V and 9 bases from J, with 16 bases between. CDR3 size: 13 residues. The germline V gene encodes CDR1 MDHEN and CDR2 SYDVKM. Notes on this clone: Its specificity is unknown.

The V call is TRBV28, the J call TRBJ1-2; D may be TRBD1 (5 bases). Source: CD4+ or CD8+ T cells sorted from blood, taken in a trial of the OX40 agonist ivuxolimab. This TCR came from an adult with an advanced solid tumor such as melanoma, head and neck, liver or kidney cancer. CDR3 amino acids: CASSTLPTVSYTF. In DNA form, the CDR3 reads TGTGCCAGCAGTACCCTGCCGACAGTGAGCTACACCTTC.